The sequence of this TCR beta chain was determined in a study of response to subunit inactivated influenza vaccine. V dropped 5 bases and J dropped 7; count of bases not matched to a gene: 14. The CDR3 loop spans 17 amino acids. Germline CDR1 reads SEHNR; CDR2 reads FQNEAQ (reference sequence). TCRdb fed the RT-PCR reads into MiXCR, producing one record per CDR3 protein. The sample contains about 570,000 distinct CDR3 sequences, approximately 10% of which appear only once. This same sample was also part of a study on T cells expressing NK-cell markers. That study adds: For TCR beta, cDNA was produced by 5'RACE template switching with UMIs. The study sequenced eight donors, seven HCMV-seropositive and one seronegative. Roughly 6 donors showed dominant NKG2C+ clonotypes comprising roughly 1.0-7.0% of their CD8+ T cells.

Sequencing used PBMCs from blood, obtained on the day of vaccination. This receptor was identified in a man aged 50 to 60 who received an inactivated influenza vaccine. The chain couples TRBV7-9 to TRBJ2-3; 11 bases match TRBD2. The CDR3 loop is CASSTHTSGSYHHTQYF. Here the CDR3 DNA reads TGTGCCAGCAGCACCCATACTAGCGGGAGTTACCATCATACGCAGTATTTT.